The rows below give T cell receptor beta chains drawn from one sample of a study of blood T cell repertoires in COVID-19. Clones were read by immunoSEQ multiplex PCR, and TCRdb kept only the in-frame ones, dropping some. The sample has tens of thousands of clones, about 83% seen once. Sequenced: peripheral blood. The receptors derive from a man between 65 and 80 years old with COVID-19, enrolled during active disease. Both conserved end residues are part of each CDR3. The D gene is left open where the match is weak. Size is stated for part of the rows, as once, few or many counts, or as a class when the clone is expanded.

D gene	J gene	V gene	clone size	CDR3 DNA	CDR3 protein
-	TRBJ2-2	TRBV7-2	-	TGTGCCCTCAAACCGGGAACCACCGGGGAGCTGTTTTTT	CALKPGTTGELFF
TRBD2	TRBJ2-1	TRBV7-8	few	TGTGCCAGCAGCCCGGAGGGCGGGGGGGACAATGAGCAGTTCTTC	CASSPEGGGDNEQFF
-	TRBJ2-2	TRBV7-9	few	TGTGCCAGCAGCCTATACCGGGAGACCGGGGAGCTGTTTTTT	CASSLYRETGELFF
TRBD1	TRBJ1-2	TRBV11-2	-	TGTGCCAGCAGCTTGGTGGGACAGTCCTTCGGTGGCTACACCTTC	CASSLVGQSFGGYTF
-	TRBJ2-7	TRBV7-9	-	TGTGCCAGCAGCATCGACAGATATCCCTACGAGCAGTACTTC	CASSIDRYPYEQYF
-	TRBJ1-3	TRBV11-2	-	TGTGCCAGCAGCTTAGATCTGCAGGGCGCCTCTGGAAACACCATATATTTT	CASSLDLQGASGNTIYF
-	TRBJ1-4	TRBV4-3	-	TGCGCCAGCAGCCAAAACGAGGTCCTTAGGGGATCTTCTAATGAAAAACTGTTTTTT	CASSQNEVLRGSSNEKLFF
-	TRBJ1-5	TRBV9	-	TGTGCCAGCAGCGTGGGGGGTGGCAATCAGCCCCAGCATTTT	CASSVGGGNQPQHF
-	TRBJ1-4	TRBV5-1	few	TGCGCCAGCAGCTCCGCCCTACAGGGAACTAATGAAAAACTGTTTTTT	CASSSALQGTNEKLFF
-	TRBJ2-1	TRBV29-1	-	TGCAGCGTTCAACCCCCGAATAGCCGATACAATGAGCAGTTCTTC	CSVQPPNSRYNEQFF
TRBD2	TRBJ2-1	TRBV28	few	TGTGCCAGCAGCCCAACCGGGACTAGGGAGGATGAGCAGTTCTTC	CASSPTGTREDEQFF
-	TRBJ2-2	TRBV5-1	many	TGCGCCAGCAGCTCCTTAACGAACACCGGGGAGCTGTTTTTT	CASSSLTNTGELFF
TRBD1	TRBJ2-7	TRBV5-1	-	TGCGCCAGCAGCGAGGCCGGGACAGGAGTTTACGAGCAGTACTTC	CASSEAGTGVYEQYF
-	TRBJ1-5	TRBV4-3	-	TGCGCCAGCAGCCAAGAGGGGGGGCCCCAGCATTTT	CASSQEGGPQHF
TRBD1	TRBJ2-7	TRBV28	-	TGTGCCAGCTCACCGGGACAGTCCTACGAGCAGTACTTC	CASSPGQSYEQYF
TRBD1	TRBJ1-4	TRBV6-5	-	TGTGCCAGCAGTTTATCCCGGGACAGCTACCTGTTTTTT	CASSLSRDSYLFF
-	TRBJ2-7	TRBV28	-	TGTGCCAGCAGTTTACAGGGACTTGCCTACGAGCAGTACTTC	CASSLQGLAYEQYF
TRBD1	TRBJ1-4	TRBV7-2	-	TGTGCCAGCAGCTTTCAGGGGGCAACTAATGAAAAACTGTTTTTT	CASSFQGATNEKLFF
TRBD2	TRBJ2-5	TRBV7-2	once	TGTGCCAGCAGCTTAGCTGGTAGCGGGAGTCGTAAGACCCAGTACTTC	CASSLAGSGSRKTQYF
-	TRBJ1-5	TRBV24-1	-	TGTGCCACCTCAGACAGATCCAATCAGCCCCAGCATTTT	CATSDRSNQPQHF
-	TRBJ1-3	TRBV28	-	TGTGCCAGCAGTTCCTCTGACAGGTGGGGAAGCACCATATATTTT	CASSSSDRWGSTIYF
TRBD1	TRBJ1-2	TRBV11-3	-	TGTGCCAGCAGCTTTGACAGGGAGTATGGCTACACCTTC	CASSFDREYGYTF
-	TRBJ1-3	TRBV2	once	TGTGCCAGCAGCCTCGACAGGCCCTCTGGAAACACCATATATTTT	CASSLDRPSGNTIYF
TRBD2	TRBJ2-5	TRBV27	many	TGTGCCAGCAGTTTAGGGTTAGCGGGGGGGAAAGAGACCCAGTACTTC	CASSLGLAGGKETQYF
TRBD1	TRBJ1-2	TRBV12-3/TRBV12-4	-	TGTGCCAGCAAGCTCCGGGACAGCCTCGCCGACACCTTC	CASKLRDSLADTF
-	TRBJ1-1	TRBV12-5	-	TGTGCTAGTGGTTTCCAGGGTTTAAACACTGAAGCTTTCTTT	CASGFQGLNTEAFF
-	TRBJ2-5	TRBV10-2	-	TGCGCCAGCAGTGACAACACCCAGACCCAGTACTTC	CASSDNTQTQYF
-	TRBJ1-3	TRBV5-6	-	TGTGCCAGCGGGGGCGACAGCTCTGGAAACACCATATATTTT	CASGGDSSGNTIYF
-	TRBJ1-6	TRBV11-3	-	TGTGCCAGCAGCTTAGGAAGCGGGATCGGCGTGGGTTCACCCCTCCACTTT	CASSLGSGIGVGSPLHF
-	TRBJ2-1	TRBV11-3	-	TGTGCCAGCAGCCAAGTGCGGCTAAACAATGAGCAGTTCTTC	CASSQVRLNNEQFF
-	TRBJ1-1	TRBV3-1/TRBV3-2	-	TGTGCCAGCAGCCAACGGGGAGCGGCTGAAGCTTTCTTT	CASSQRGAAEAFF
TRBD1	TRBJ1-3	TRBV19	-	TGTGCCAGTATTCGGGACAGGGGATACTCTGGAAACACCATATATTTT	CASIRDRGYSGNTIYF
-	TRBJ2-7	TRBV28	-	TGTGCCAGCAGCCCTGGGGGGACAGCATCCTACGAGCAGTACTTC	CASSPGGTASYEQYF
-	TRBJ1-2	TRBV5-1	-	TGCGCCAGCAGCTTGGTGGGGGCGGGCTACACCTTC	CASSLVGAGYTF
-	TRBJ1-2	TRBV15	-	TGTGCCACCAGCAGAGGGAACACCCAGGGTACTGGCTACACCTTC	CATSRGNTQGTGYTF
TRBD1	TRBJ1-2	TRBV3-1/TRBV3-2	-	TGTGCCAGCAGCCGAGCGGGACAGGCCAACTATGGCTACACCTTC	CASSRAGQANYGYTF
TRBD1	TRBJ1-5	TRBV12-3/TRBV12-4	once	TGTGCCAGCAGTAGGGACAGGGGTGGACCCCAGCATTTT	CASSRDRGGPQHF
-	TRBJ2-3	TRBV13	few	TGTGCCAGCAGCCCCGGAGGAGATACGCAGTATTTT	CASSPGGDTQYF
-	TRBJ2-2	TRBV10-3	-	TGTGCCATCAAGGAGCGTCCCACCGGGGAGCTGTTTTTT	CAIKERPTGELFF
-	TRBJ2-7	TRBV30	-	TGTGCCTGGAGTGTGAGCACTAGTGGCGAGCAGTACTTC	CAWSVSTSGEQYF
-	TRBJ2-7	TRBV23-1	-	TGCGCCAGCAGTCAATGTAACGGGAACAGCTACGAGCAGTACTTC	CASSQCNGNSYEQYF
-	TRBJ1-4	TRBV7-2	once	TGTGCCAGCCGCCGGGAGGGACTACTAGGTGAAAAACTGTTTTTT	CASRREGLLGEKLFF
TRBD1	TRBJ2-2	TRBV5-1	-	TGCGCCAGCAAGGACAGGGTCAACACCGGGGAGCTGTTTTTT	CASKDRVNTGELFF
-	TRBJ2-1	TRBV15	-	TGTGCCACCAGCAGAGTATTAGCTGGTTTCGTCTTCAATGAGCAGTTCTTC	CATSRVLAGFVFNEQFF
-	TRBJ1-2	TRBV7-2	-	TGTGCCAGCAGCTCTCAGCCACTATTCTATGGCTACACCTTC	CASSSQPLFYGYTF
TRBD2	TRBJ2-7	TRBV19	-	TGTGCCAGTAGTATAGGGGCGGGGGTGTCCTACGAGCAGTACTTC	CASSIGAGVSYEQYF
TRBD1	TRBJ1-1	TRBV7-9	-	TGTGCCAGCAGCTTAGCCCTCGGGACAGGGGAAACCGAAGCTTTCTTT	CASSLALGTGETEAFF
-	TRBJ2-7	TRBV6-9	-	TGTGCCAGCAGTTACCGGAGGGACGGAATCTACGAGCAGTACTTC	CASSYRRDGIYEQYF
-	TRBJ2-1	TRBV4-3	-	TGCGCCAGCAGCCAAGTGGTCGGGAGCTCTGGTGAGCAGTTCTTC	CASSQVVGSSGEQFF
-	TRBJ1-1	TRBV6-6	-	TGTGCCAGCATCCCACCCGGGGTCCGTGAAGCTTTCTTT	CASIPPGVREAFF
-	TRBJ1-2	TRBV27	-	TGTGCCAGCAGTTTATCGATGGGCGGGTTCTATGGCTACACCTTC	CASSLSMGGFYGYTF
-	TRBJ2-7	TRBV3-1/TRBV3-2	once	TGTGCCAGCAGCCAACCTACCTACGAGCAGTACTTC	CASSQPTYEQYF
TRBD2	TRBJ2-1	TRBV5-1	-	TGCGCCAGCAGCTTCTCTAGCGGGGCTTACAATGAGCAGTTCTTC	CASSFSSGAYNEQFF
TRBD2	TRBJ2-1	TRBV27	-	TGTGCCAGCAGTTCGGCACTAGCGAGCTACAATGAGCAGTTCTTC	CASSSALASYNEQFF
-	TRBJ1-1	TRBV7-2	-	TGTGCCAGCAGCTTCGGCCGGGGGGCTGAAGCTTTCTTT	CASSFGRGAEAFF
TRBD1	TRBJ2-1	TRBV19	-	TGTGCCAGTAGTCCGGGACAGTCTTTCAATGAGCAGTTCTTC	CASSPGQSFNEQFF
TRBD2	TRBJ2-3	TRBV10-1	-	TGCGCCAGCAGTGGCCCACTAGCGGGAGGCACAGATACGCAGTATTTT	CASSGPLAGGTDTQYF
TRBD1	TRBJ2-3	TRBV10-1	once	TGCGCCAGCAGCCGCGGACAGGGCACAGATACGCAGTATTTT	CASSRGQGTDTQYF
-	TRBJ2-7	TRBV6-6	-	TGTGCCAGCAGAAACCGAGTAGTGCAGGCTTCCGAGCAGTACTTC	CASRNRVVQASEQYF